A single sample is the source of the 21 T cell receptor beta chains below, sequenced in a study of sequential checkpoint blockade in melanoma (dated by TCRdb to between 2017 and 2020). This specimen's treatment or condition label, per the study, means: randomized to nivolumab then ipilimumab (arm A) or the reverse (arm B). The library was prepared using the immunoSEQ multiplex PCR assay. In its TCRdb copy, this immuneACCESS table keeps in-frame sequences only and misses some clones. Where compared with another copy, unresolved V genes explain less than half of these, and the others have no known cause. Present in this sample are roughly 29,000 clones, 83% of which were seen just once. The top ten clonotypes cover about a sixth of the sample. The material sequenced was CD8+ T cells sorted from blood (inferred from file names), taken from a patient given nivolumab and ipilimumab in sequence. The source of these receptors is a human donor with melanoma.

J is TRBJ2-3 and V is TRBV9, with 7 positions matching TRBD1. The CDR3 sequence is 16 residues long. V was pared by 4 bases and J by 2 bases, with 10 bases of the junction left unmatched. In germline, CDR1 is SGDLS, CDR2 YYNGEE. The CDR3 loop is CASSPRQGSSTDTQYF. CDR3 in DNA: TGTGCCAGCAGCCCCCGACAGGGTTCTTCCACAGATACGCAGTATTTT.

CDR3 nucleotide sequence: TGTGCCAGCATCTCTGGGGGGAACCTTCAAGAGACCCAGTACTTC. As protein: CASISGGNLQETQYF. The rearrangement links TRBV6-1 to TRBJ2-5; possible D gene TRBD2, 6 bases. Germline CDR1 and CDR2: MNHNS and SASEGT. Trimming took 7 bases from V and 2 from J, leaving 17 bases between them. The CDR3 contains 15 residues.

Here the CDR3 DNA reads TGTGCCAGCAGTGATTCGGCGGGAGGGGCCTACAATGAGCAGTTCTTC. It codes for CASSDSAGGAYNEQFF. The genes are TRBV6-4 and TRBJ2-1, with 9 nucleotides matching TRBD2. Per germline, CDR1 MRHNA and CDR2 SNTAGT. The CDR3 consists of 16 residues. With V trimmed by 3 bases and J by 2 bases, 5 bases remained unmatched.

This sequence joins TRBV11-3 and TRBJ1-2; 7 bases map to TRBD1. Germline V gene lookup returns CDR1 SGHNT and CDR2 YENEEA. The CDR3 is made up of 14 amino acids. V was pared by 5 bases and J by 4 bases, with 7 bases of the junction left unmatched. The chain's CDR3 is CASSQTGTVYGYTF. DNA for the CDR3: TGTGCCAGCAGCCAAACCGGGACAGTCTATGGCTACACCTTC.

J is TRBJ2-3 and V is TRBV29-1, with D uncertain. Germline V CDR1 and CDR2: SQVTM, ANQGSEA. The length of the CDR3 is 11 residues. V lost 0 bases to trimming and J lost 8 bases, with 6 bases between them. The CDR3 sequence: CSVEDNGTQYF. For the CDR3, the DNA is TGCAGCGTTGAAGATAACGGTACGCAGTATTTT.

The chain carries TRBV7-4 and TRBJ2-1; TRBD2 matches 7 bases. Germline CDR1 and CDR2: SGHVT and SQSDAQ. V trimming: 4 bases; J trimming: 1 base; junction bases outside the gene matches: 7. The CDR3 sequence is 16 residues long. CDR3 amino acids: CASSSSSGDSYNEQFF. In DNA, the CDR3 is TGTGCCAGCAGCTCCTCCAGCGGGGATTCCTACAATGAGCAGTTCTTC.

The CDR3 DNA is TGTGCCAGCAGCGTAGACCCAGGGGGCGCAGATACGCAGTATTTT. Translating it yields CASSVDPGGADTQYF. The chain combines TRBV9 with TRBJ2-3; 8 positions match TRBD1. Losses at the gene ends were 0 bases for V and 4 bases for J; bases not matched to a gene: 4. CDR3 length equals 15 residues. CDR1 and CDR2 from the germline V gene are SGDLS and YYNGEE. The full variable domain, its missing parts supplied by reference TRBV9 and TRBJ2-3, is DSGVTQTPKHLITATGQRVTLRCSPRSGDLSVYWYQQSLDQGLQFLIQYYNGEERAKGNILERFSAQQFPDLHSELNLSSLELGDSALYFCASSVDPGGADTQYFGPGTRLTVL.

The V call is TRBV5-5, the J call TRBJ2-7; 8 nucleotides line up with TRBD2. The CDR3 loop spans 13 amino acids. Germline V gives CDR1 SGHKS, CDR2 YYEKEE (reference sequence). After removal of 5 bases from V and 5 bases from J, the junction contained 6 bases not matched to a gene. CDR3: CASSWRGVDEQYF. The CDR3 DNA follows: TGTGCCAGCAGTTGGCGGGGGGTTGACGAGCAGTACTTC.

The rearrangement joins TRBV10-2 to TRBJ1-6; D call uncertain. Trimming stripped 6 bases from V and 0 bases from J, with 9 bases between. The CDR3 runs to 15 residues. CDR1 is WSHSY, CDR2 SAAADI, per germline. CDR3 residues: CASRGESSYNSPLHF. The CDR3 DNA reads as TGCGCCAGCAGGGGAGAGAGCTCCTATAATTCACCCCTCCACTTT.

The V and J genes are TRBV2 and TRBJ1-2; 9 bases match TRBD1. This CDR3 is built from 13 residues. J gave up 6 bases and V 5 bases, and 4 bases lay outside the gene matches. Per germline, CDR1 SNHLY and CDR2 FYNNEI. In DNA, the CDR3 is TGTGCCAGCAGTCCGGACAGGGGAGATGGCTACACCTTC. Translating it yields CASSPDRGDGYTF.

The chain joins TRBV7-3 to TRBJ2-1; D not resolved. CDR3 size: 15 residues. The V end lost 0 bases, the J end lost 7 bases, and 13 bases lay between the germline ends. Per germline, CDR1 SGHTA and CDR2 FQGTGA. For the CDR3, the DNA is TGTGCCAGCAGCTTAACGACGTCCACCGGGAATGAGCAGTTCTTC. Protein product: CASSLTTSTGNEQFF.

As DNA, the CDR3 is TGTGCCAGCAGTGAAGCTGAGGGTTTCATGAACACTGAAGCTTTCTTT. This translates into CASSEAEGFMNTEAFF. The chain combines TRBV2 with TRBJ1-1; D remains ambiguous. Germline CDR1 is SNHLY and CDR2 is FYNNEI. CDR3 size: 16 residues. V was clipped by 0 bases and J by 0 bases, with 11 bases between them.

This chain joins TRBV6-5 and TRBJ1-2; a weak D match, TRBD1 (6 bases). CDR1 MNHEY and CDR2 SVGAGI come from the germline V gene. CDR3 length equals 14 residues. The germline V and J ends were trimmed by 2 bases and 4 bases, with 11 bases remaining between them. As DNA, the CDR3 is TGTGCCAGCAGTTACAATTCAGGGGCCTATGGCTACACCTTC. Protein product: CASSYNSGAYGYTF.

Points on this clone: Germline and junction disagree at one end, which may indicate a read error. CDR3 sequence (DNA): TGTGCTAGCACCTCGGGACAGGGGGCCTATGAGACCCAGTACTTC. It specifies CASTSGQGAYETQYF. The chain uses TRBV7-7 and TRBJ2-5; 12 bases are shared with TRBD1. This CDR3 is 15 amino acids long. CDR1 and CDR2 (germline): SSHAT, FNYEAQ (reference sequence). Combining the CDR3 with reference TRBV7-7 and TRBJ2-5 gives the whole variable domain GAGVSQSPRYKVTKRGQDVTLRCDPISSHATLYWYQQALGQGPEFLTYFNYEAQPDKSGLPSDRFSAERPEGSISTLTIQRTEQRDSAMYRCASTSGQGAYETQYFGPGTRLLVL.

The chain is built from TRBV6-6 and TRBJ1-1, with a weak D call TRBD1 (6 bases). Germline CDR1 reads MNHNY; CDR2 reads SVGAGI (reference sequence). V was clipped by 3 bases and J by 1 base, with 9 bases between them. This CDR3 region has 14 residues. In DNA, the CDR3 is TGTGCCAGCAGTTATGCGACAGGGAACACTGAAGCTTTCTTT. Protein: CASSYATGNTEAFF.

The J gene is TRBJ2-1, the V gene TRBV4-1; 9 nucleotides align to TRBD1. The CDR3 sequence is 15 residues long. The V gene's germline CDR1 is MGHRA and CDR2 YSYEKL. J gave up 6 bases and V 2 bases, and 5 bases lay outside the gene matches. The CDR3 reads CASSQSQGAGNEQFF. CDR3 bases: TGCGCCAGCAGCCAATCACAGGGGGCTGGCAATGAGCAGTTCTTC.

This chain uses TRBV7-9 with TRBJ2-3; weak D call: TRBD2 (6 bases). V shed 1 base and J shed 3 bases, with 14 bases lying between them. The CDR3 contains 16 residues. The V gene's germline CDR1 is SEHNR and CDR2 FQNEAQ (reference sequence). The CDR3 nucleotides read TGTGCCAGCAGCTTAGTACATGGCGGGGATACAGATACGCAGTATTTT. Its translation is CASSLVHGGDTDTQYF.

The chain recombines TRBV28 with TRBJ1-1; D is possibly TRBD1 (5 bases). This CDR3 is 13 amino acids long. Germline CDR1 MDHEN, CDR2 SYDVKM. With 10 bases removed from V and 1 base from J, the gap between germline ends came to 13 bases. The DNA for the CDR3 is TGTGCCACCCTAGACAGCGAGAACACTGAAGCTTTCTTT. Its translation is CATLDSENTEAFF.

The chain has TRBV28 and TRBJ2-7, with TRBD1 matching 10 bases. The CDR3 spans 15 residues. Germline V gene lookup returns CDR1 MDHEN and CDR2 SYDVKM. V shed 5 bases, J shed 3 bases, and the junction held 7 bases outside the gene matches. The CDR3, as DNA: TGTGCCAGCAGTACCAGACAGGGGGCCTTCTACGAGCAGTACTTC. Its translation: CASSTRQGAFYEQYF. The full variable domain, with the rest looked up from reference TRBV28 and TRBJ2-7, is DVKVTQSSRYLVKRTGEKVFLECVQDMDHENMFWYRQDPGLGLRLIYFSYDVKMKEKGDIPEGYSVSREKKERFSLILESASTNQTSMYLCASSTRQGAFYEQYFGPGTRLTVT.

The chain links TRBV5-1 to TRBJ1-2, with D possibly TRBD1 on 6 matching bases. The ends were cut back, 3 bases at V and 8 bases at J, with 11 bases in the middle. Germline V CDR1 and CDR2: SGHRS, YFSETQ. CDR3 length: 12 residues. Written as DNA, the CDR3 is TGCGCCAGCAGCTCGGACAGCATGGGCTACACCTTC. The encoded protein is CASSSDSMGYTF.

The CDR3 protein is CASSAGLYSNEQFF. The CDR3 coding sequence is TGTGCCAGCAGTGCCGGACTATACTCTAATGAGCAGTTCTTC. This chain joins TRBV6-1 and TRBJ2-1, with a possible D match to TRBD2 (6 bases). The V gene lost 4 bases and the J gene lost 7 bases, with 14 bases spanning the gap. There are 14 residues in the CDR3. Germline lookup yields CDR1 MNHNS and CDR2 SASEGT.